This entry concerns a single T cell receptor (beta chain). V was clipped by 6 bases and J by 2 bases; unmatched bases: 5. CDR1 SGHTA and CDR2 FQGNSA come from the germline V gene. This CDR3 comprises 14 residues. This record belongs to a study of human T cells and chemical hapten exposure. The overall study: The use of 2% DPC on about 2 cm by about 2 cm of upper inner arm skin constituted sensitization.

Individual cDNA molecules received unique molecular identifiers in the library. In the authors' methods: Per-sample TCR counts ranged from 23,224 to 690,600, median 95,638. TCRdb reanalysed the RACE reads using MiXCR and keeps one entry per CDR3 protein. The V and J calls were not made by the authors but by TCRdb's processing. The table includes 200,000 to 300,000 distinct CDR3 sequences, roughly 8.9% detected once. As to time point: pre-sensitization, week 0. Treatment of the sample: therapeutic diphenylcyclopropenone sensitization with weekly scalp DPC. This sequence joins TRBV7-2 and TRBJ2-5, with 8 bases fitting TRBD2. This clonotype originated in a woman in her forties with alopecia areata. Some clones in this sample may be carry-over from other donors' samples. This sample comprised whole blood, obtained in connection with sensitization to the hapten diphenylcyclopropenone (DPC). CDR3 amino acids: CASRGTRHQETQYF. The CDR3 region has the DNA TGTGCCAGCAGGGGGACTAGACATCAAGAGACCCAGTACTTC.